In this sample, the clone carrying this TCR beta chain turned up a few times. Its matching antigen is unknown. The CDR3 is 13 residues long. The germline CDR1 and CDR2 sequences are SEHNR and FQNEAQ (reference sequence). V trimming: 5 bases; J trimming: 7 bases; junction bases outside the gene matches: 7. The sample belongs to a study of response to subunit inactivated influenza vaccine. Whole-study findings and limits: Authors suggested each seasonal influenza vaccination recruits few new T cells.

One entry per CDR3 protein, called by TCRdb with MiXCR from the RT-PCR reads. Of about 700,000 distinct CDR3 sequences listed, around 13% are singletons. The sequenced sample was PBMCs from blood, obtained around 15 days before vaccination. The J gene is TRBJ1-1, the V gene TRBV7-9; 7 bases agree with TRBD1. The clonotype comes from a man over 45 who received an inactivated influenza vaccine. The CDR3 reads CASSVGQTFEAFF. The CDR3 nucleotides are TGTGCCAGCAGCGTGGGACAGACCTTTGAAGCTTTCTTT.